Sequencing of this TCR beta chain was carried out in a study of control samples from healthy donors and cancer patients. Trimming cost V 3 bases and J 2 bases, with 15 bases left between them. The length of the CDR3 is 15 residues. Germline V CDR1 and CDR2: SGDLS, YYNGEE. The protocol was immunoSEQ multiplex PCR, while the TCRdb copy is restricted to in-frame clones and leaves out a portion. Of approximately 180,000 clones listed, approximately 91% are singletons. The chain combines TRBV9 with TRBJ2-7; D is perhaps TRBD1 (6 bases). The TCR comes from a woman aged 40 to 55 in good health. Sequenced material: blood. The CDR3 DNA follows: TGTGCCAGCAGCGGGCCAGGGGACCCCCCCTACGAGCAGTACTTC. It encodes CASSGPGDPPYEQYF.